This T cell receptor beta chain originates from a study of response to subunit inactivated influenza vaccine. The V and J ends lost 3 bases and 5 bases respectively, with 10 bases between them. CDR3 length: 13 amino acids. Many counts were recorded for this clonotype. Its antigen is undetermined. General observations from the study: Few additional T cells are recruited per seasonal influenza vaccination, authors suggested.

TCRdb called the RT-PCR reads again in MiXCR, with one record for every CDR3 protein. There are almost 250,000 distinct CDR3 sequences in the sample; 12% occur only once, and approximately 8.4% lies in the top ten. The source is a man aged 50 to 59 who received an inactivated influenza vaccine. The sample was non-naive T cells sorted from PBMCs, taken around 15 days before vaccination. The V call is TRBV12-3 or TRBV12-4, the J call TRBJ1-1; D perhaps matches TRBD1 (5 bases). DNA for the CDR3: TGTGCCAGCAGTTTGGGACCTGGGACTGAAGCTTTCTTT. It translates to CASSLGPGTEAFF.